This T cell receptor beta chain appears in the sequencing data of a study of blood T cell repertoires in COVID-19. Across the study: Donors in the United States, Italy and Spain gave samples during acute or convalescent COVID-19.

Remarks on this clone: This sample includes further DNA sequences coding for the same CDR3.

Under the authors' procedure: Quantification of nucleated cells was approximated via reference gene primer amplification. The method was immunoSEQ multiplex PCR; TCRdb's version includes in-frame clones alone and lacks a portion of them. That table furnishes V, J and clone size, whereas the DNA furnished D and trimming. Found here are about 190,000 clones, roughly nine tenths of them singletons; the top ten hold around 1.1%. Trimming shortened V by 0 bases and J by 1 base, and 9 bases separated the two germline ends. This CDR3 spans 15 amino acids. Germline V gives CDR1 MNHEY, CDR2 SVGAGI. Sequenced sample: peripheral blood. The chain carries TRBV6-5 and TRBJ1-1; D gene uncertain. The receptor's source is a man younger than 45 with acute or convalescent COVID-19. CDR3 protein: CASSYSPTGNTEAFF. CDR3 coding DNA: TGTGCCAGCAGTTACTCCCCGACTGGGAACACTGAAGCTTTCTTT.